This TCR beta chain comes out of a study of T-cell reconstitution after alpha-beta-depleted transplantation in children. Using unique molecular identifiers, the investigators prepared the TCRbeta library. A single record per CDR3 protein comes from TCRdb applying MiXCR to the PCR reads. Counted here are roughly 100,000 distinct CDR3 sequences, roughly 8.8% occurring once; the ten biggest clones make up 5.5% to 7%. This clonotype was found a few times. CDR1 is SGHDT and CDR2 is YYEEEE in the germline V gene. The ends lost 4 bases at V and 4 bases at J; junction bases unmatched: 7. CDR3 length: 14 amino acids.

This specimen consisted of PBMCs from the stem cell graft donor, obtained from the stem cell graft. This receptor was taken from a human donor who donated a stem cell graft to a child with congenital amegakaryocytic thrombocytopenia. The chain couples TRBV5-6 to TRBJ1-2; 7 nucleotides line up with TRBD1. The CDR3: CASSGQQGPYGYTF. In DNA form, the CDR3 reads TGTGCCAGCAGCGGACAACAGGGGCCCTATGGCTACACCTTC.